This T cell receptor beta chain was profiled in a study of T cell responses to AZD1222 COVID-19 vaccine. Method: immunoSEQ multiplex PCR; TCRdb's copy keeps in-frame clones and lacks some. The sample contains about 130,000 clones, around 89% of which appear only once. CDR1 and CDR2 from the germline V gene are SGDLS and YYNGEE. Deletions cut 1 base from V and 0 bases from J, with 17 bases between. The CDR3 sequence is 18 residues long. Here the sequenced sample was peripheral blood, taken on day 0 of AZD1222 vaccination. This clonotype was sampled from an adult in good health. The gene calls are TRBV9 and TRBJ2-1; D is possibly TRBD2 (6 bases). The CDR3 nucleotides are TGTGCCAGCAGCGTAACGGGGCGGACGGGAGACTCCTACAATGAGCAGTTCTTC. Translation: CASSVTGRTGDSYNEQFF.